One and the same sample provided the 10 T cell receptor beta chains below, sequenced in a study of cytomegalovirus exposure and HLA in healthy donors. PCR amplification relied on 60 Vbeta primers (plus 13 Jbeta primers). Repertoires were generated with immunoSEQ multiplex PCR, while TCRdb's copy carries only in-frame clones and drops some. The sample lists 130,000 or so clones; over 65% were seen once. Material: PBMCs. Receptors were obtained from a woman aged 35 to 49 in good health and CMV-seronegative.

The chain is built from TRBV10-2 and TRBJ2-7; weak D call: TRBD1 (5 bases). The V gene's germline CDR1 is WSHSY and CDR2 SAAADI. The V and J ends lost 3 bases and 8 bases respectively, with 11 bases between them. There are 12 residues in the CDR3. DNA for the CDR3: TGCGCCAGCAGTGACGCAGGGTATCAGCAGTACTTC. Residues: CASSDAGYQQYF.

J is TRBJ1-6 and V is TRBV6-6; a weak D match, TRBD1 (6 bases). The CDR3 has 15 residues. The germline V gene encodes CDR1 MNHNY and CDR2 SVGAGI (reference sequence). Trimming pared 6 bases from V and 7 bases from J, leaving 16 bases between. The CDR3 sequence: CASSPRGAENSPLHF. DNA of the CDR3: TGTGCCAGCAGCCCCCGGGGGGCAGAGAATTCACCCCTCCACTTT.

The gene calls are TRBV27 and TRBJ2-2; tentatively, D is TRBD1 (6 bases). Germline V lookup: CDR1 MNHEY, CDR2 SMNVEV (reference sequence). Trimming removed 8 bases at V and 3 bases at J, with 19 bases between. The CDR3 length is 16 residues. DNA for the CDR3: TGTGCCAGCGGATACAAACAGGGCTCTCACACCGGGGAGCTGTTTTTT. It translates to CASGYKQGSHTGELFF.

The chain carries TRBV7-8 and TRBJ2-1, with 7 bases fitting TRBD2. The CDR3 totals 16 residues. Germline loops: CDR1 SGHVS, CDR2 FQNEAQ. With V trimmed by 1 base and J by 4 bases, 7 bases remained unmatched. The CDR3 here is CASSLGGLAAYNEQFF. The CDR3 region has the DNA TGTGCCAGCAGCTTAGGTGGGCTAGCGGCTTACAATGAGCAGTTCTTC.

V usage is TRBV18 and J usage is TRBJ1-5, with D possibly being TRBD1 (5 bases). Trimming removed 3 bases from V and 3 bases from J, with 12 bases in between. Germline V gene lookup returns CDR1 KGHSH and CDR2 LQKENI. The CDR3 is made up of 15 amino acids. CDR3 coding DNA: TGTGCCAGCTCACCCACCGCACAGGTCAATCAGCCCCAGCATTTT. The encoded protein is CASSPTAQVNQPQHF.

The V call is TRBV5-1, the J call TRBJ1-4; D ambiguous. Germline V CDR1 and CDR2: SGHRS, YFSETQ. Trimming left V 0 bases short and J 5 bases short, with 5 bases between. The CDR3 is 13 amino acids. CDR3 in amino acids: CASSLDQNEKLFF. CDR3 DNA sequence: TGCGCCAGCAGCTTGGACCAGAATGAAAAACTGTTTTTT.

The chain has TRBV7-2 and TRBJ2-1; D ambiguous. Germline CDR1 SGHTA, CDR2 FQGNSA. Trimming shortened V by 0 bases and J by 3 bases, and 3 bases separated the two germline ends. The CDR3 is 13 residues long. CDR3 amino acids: CASSLARYNEQFF. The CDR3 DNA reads TGTGCCAGCAGCTTAGCCCGCTACAATGAGCAGTTCTTC.

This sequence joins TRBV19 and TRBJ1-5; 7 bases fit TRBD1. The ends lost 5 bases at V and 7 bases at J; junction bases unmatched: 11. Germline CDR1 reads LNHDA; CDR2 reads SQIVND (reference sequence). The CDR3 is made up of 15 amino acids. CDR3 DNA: TGTGCCAGTAGTGTTCACAGGGGTGAGGGGCAGCCCCAGCATTTT. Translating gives CASSVHRGEGQPQHF. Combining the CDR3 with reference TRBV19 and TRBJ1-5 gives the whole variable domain DGGITQSPKYLFRKEGQNVTLSCEQNLNHDAMYWYRQDPGQGLRLIYYSQIVNDFQKGDIAEGYSVSREKKESFPLTVTSAQKNPTAFYLCASSVHRGEGQPQHFGDGTRLSIL.

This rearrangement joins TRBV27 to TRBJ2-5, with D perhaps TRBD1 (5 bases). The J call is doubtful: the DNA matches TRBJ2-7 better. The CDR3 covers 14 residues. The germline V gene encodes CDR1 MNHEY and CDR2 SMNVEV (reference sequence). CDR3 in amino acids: CASSSAGIPHEQYF. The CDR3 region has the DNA TGTGCCAGCAGTTCAGCAGGGATTCCCCACGAGCAGTACTTC.

The CDR3 is CATRVQGVSPDAFF. CDR3 in DNA: TGTGCCACCCGAGTCCAGGGCGTGTCCCCGGACGCTTTCTTT. V is TRBV27 and J is TRBJ1-1, with D tentatively TRBD1 (5 bases). Germline loops: CDR1 MNHEY, CDR2 SMNVEV (reference sequence). This CDR3 is 14 amino acids long. The V gene lost 10 bases and the J gene lost 11 bases, with 26 bases spanning the gap.